Below, 24 T cell receptor beta chains from the same sample are listed, as sequenced in a study of cytomegalovirus exposure and HLA in healthy donors. PCR employed 60 Vbeta and 13 Jbeta primers. Data came from immunoSEQ multiplex PCR; TCRdb stores just in-frame clones and leaves some out. The table shows about 190,000 clones, with 80% to 85% occurring only once. Specimen: PBMCs. These receptors originate from a man between 40 and 49 years old in good health and CMV-seropositive.

The chain recombines TRBV9 with TRBJ1-6; D remains ambiguous. V lost 0 bases and J lost 4, with 5 bases in between. Germline CDR1 is SGDLS and CDR2 is YYNGEE. The CDR3 covers 14 residues. This CDR3 is CASSVASYNSPLHF. DNA of the CDR3: TGTGCCAGCAGCGTAGCCAGTTATAATTCACCCCTCCACTTT.

The sample holds one count of this clone. This sequence joins TRBV18 and TRBJ2-7, with 7 bases lining up with TRBD1. CDR1 is KGHSH, CDR2 LQKENI, per germline. The V gene end was trimmed by 5 bases and the J gene end by 4 bases; junction bases not matched to a gene: 8. This CDR3 spans 14 amino acids. The CDR3 coding sequence is TGTGCCAGCTCAATGTCGGGACAGCAATACGAGCAGTACTTC. It encodes CASSMSGQQYEQYF.

The V and J genes are TRBV27 and TRBJ1-1; D gene unclear. Germline CDR1 is MNHEY and CDR2 is SMNVEV (reference sequence). The CDR3 is 15 residues long. Deletions cut 5 bases from V and 3 bases from J, with 16 bases between. The DNA for the CDR3 is TGTGCCAGCAGTCAGGTCCCCGACGGCTACACTGAAGCTTTCTTT. This encodes CASSQVPDGYTEAFF.

This sequence joins TRBV27 and TRBJ2-5, with a possible D match to TRBD2 (6 bases). Germline values: CDR1 MNHEY, CDR2 SMNVEV (reference sequence). Trimming cost V 2 bases and J 4 bases, with 8 bases left between them. The CDR3 length is 13 residues. Here the CDR3 reads CASSLAGTETQYF. DNA for the CDR3: TGTGCCAGCAGTTTAGCGGGGACAGAGACCCAGTACTTC.

The rearrangement joins TRBV7-2 to TRBJ2-7; D is undetermined. The CDR3 consists of 14 residues. Germline assignment: CDR1 SGHTA and CDR2 FQGNSA. V lost 2 bases and J 0 bases, leaving 8 bases between the germline ends. The CDR3 here is CASSLKTLSYEQYF. DNA of the CDR3: TGTGCCAGCAGCTTAAAGACTCTCTCCTACGAGCAGTACTTC.

The table lists this clone with a few counts. The rearrangement joins TRBV7-6 to TRBJ1-1, with 9 bases matching TRBD1. J was trimmed by 6 bases and V by 4 bases; bases with no gene match: 3. The CDR3 contains 13 residues. CDR1 is SGHVS and CDR2 is FNYEAQ in the germline V gene. This CDR3 is CASSYRQGAEAFF. The CDR3 nucleotides are TGTGCCAGCAGCTACCGACAGGGGGCTGAAGCTTTCTTT.

The J gene is TRBJ1-5, the V gene TRBV7-9; the D gene is possibly TRBD1 (5 bases). The CDR3 has 15 residues. The V end was cut by 3 bases, the J end by 7 bases, with 16 bases between. CDR1 and CDR2 (germline): SEHNR, FQNEAQ (reference sequence). Here the CDR3 reads CASSFYQGRSQPQHF. In DNA form, the CDR3 reads TGTGCCAGCAGCTTTTATCAGGGTCGGTCACAGCCCCAGCATTTT.

The chain couples TRBV10-3 to TRBJ2-3; 10 bases line up with TRBD2. Unmatched junction bases numbered 6, after V lost 2 bases and J lost 7 bases. The CDR3 covers 15 residues. Germline V gene lookup returns CDR1 ENHRY and CDR2 SYGVKD. The CDR3 DNA reads as TGTGCCATCAGTGAGGGAGCGGGGGGGCCCAATACGCAGTATTTT. It specifies CAISEGAGGPNTQYF.

The chain is built from TRBV4-3 and TRBJ2-7; D is uncertain. Between the trimmed V and J ends, which lost 0 bases and 2 bases, there was a span of 5 bases. Germline lookup yields CDR1 LGHNA and CDR2 YSLEER. The CDR3 is 13 residues long. For the CDR3, the DNA is TGCGCCAGCAGCCAAGATATCCCCTACGAGCAGTACTTC. Protein: CASSQDIPYEQYF.

The chain uses TRBV7-3 and TRBJ2-3, with TRBD2 identical over 8 bases. In germline, CDR1 is SGHTA, CDR2 FQGTGA. The ends lost 5 bases at V and 4 bases at J; junction bases unmatched: 8. The CDR3 is 15 residues long. The CDR3 DNA is TGTGCCAGCAGCCCAACCGGGACTAGGTCAGATACGCAGTATTTT. It yields the protein CASSPTGTRSDTQYF.

V gene TRBV7-2 combines with J gene TRBJ2-5, with a weak D call TRBD2 (5 bases). The germline V and J ends were trimmed by 5 bases and 9 bases, with 19 bases remaining between them. The CDR3 extends over 14 amino acids. Germline V gene lookup returns CDR1 SGHTA and CDR2 FQGNSA. The DNA for the CDR3 is TGTGCCAGCAGCCCCGACGCAAGGTTCGGGGCCCAGTACTTC. Its translation: CASSPDARFGAQYF. Drawing the rest from reference TRBV7-2 and TRBJ2-5, the complete variable domain is GAGVSQSPSNKVTEKGKDVELRCDPISGHTALYWYRQSLGQGLEFLIYFQGNSAPDKSGLPSDRFSAERTGGSVSTLTIQRTQQEDSAVYLCASSPDARFGAQYFGPGTRLLVL.

CDR3 coding DNA: TGTGCCAGCAACGAGGGGACAGGGGAGGCAGAGCCCCAGCATTTT. It yields the protein CASNEGTGEAEPQHF. V is TRBV6-1 and J is TRBJ1-5; 10 bases match TRBD1. Germline CDR1 reads MNHNS; CDR2 reads SASEGT. The CDR3 length is 15 residues. V shed 7 bases, J shed 8 bases, and the junction held 11 bases outside the gene matches.

This rearrangement joins TRBV4-1 to TRBJ1-1; D unresolved. Trimming stripped 3 bases from V and 5 bases from J, with 16 bases between. The CDR3 spans 15 residues. Germline V gene lookup returns CDR1 MGHRA and CDR2 YSYEKL. For the CDR3, the DNA is TGCGCCAGCAGCCATCCTGCGGAAAGGCGGACTGAAGCTTTCTTT. Encoded protein: CASSHPAERRTEAFF.

This chain uses TRBV5-5 with TRBJ1-5; a weak D match, TRBD1 (6 bases). Trimming left V 4 bases short and J 1 base short, with 12 bases between. In germline, CDR1 is SGHKS, CDR2 YYEKEE (reference sequence). The CDR3 covers 15 residues. This chain's CDR3 is CASSPQGRSNQPQHF. The CDR3 nucleotides are TGTGCCAGCAGCCCACAGGGTCGGAGCAATCAGCCCCAGCATTTT.

A single count supports this clone. This chain links TRBV10-3 with TRBJ2-7; D perhaps matches TRBD2 (6 bases). The ends were cut back, 5 bases at V and 4 bases at J, with 15 bases in the middle. The CDR3 totals 14 residues. Germline CDR1 and CDR2: ENHRY and SYGVKD. Written as DNA, the CDR3 is TGTGCCATCAGTCCAAGGGAGGCGTGGTACGAGCAGTACTTC. Translation gives CAISPREAWYEQYF.

This clone was seen only a few times. The rearrangement uses TRBV10-3 and TRBJ1-2, with 7 bases that match TRBD1. From germline, CDR1 is ENHRY and CDR2 SYGVKD. The CDR3 covers 14 residues. J was trimmed by 4 bases and V by 4 bases; bases with no gene match: 6. CDR3 nucleotides: TGTGCCATCAGTGCTGGACAGGACCTCTATGGCTACACCTTC. It encodes CAISAGQDLYGYTF.

The rearrangement joins TRBV5-4 to TRBJ2-5; 7 positions agree with TRBD1. V dropped 2 bases and J dropped 4; count of bases not matched to a gene: 2. There are 13 residues in the CDR3. Germline lookup yields CDR1 SGHNT and CDR2 YYREEE (reference sequence). The CDR3 reads CASSLRGRETQYF. DNA of the CDR3: TGTGCCAGCAGCTTAAGGGGGCGAGAGACCCAGTACTTC.

This chain uses TRBV2 with TRBJ1-1; D is perhaps TRBD1 (5 bases). Per germline, CDR1 SNHLY and CDR2 FYNNEI. This CDR3 is built from 16 residues. Trimming stripped 6 bases from V and 1 base from J, with 18 bases between. CDR3 DNA: TGTGCCAGCAGCCCTGTTGCCCCGGGGGGGAACACTGAAGCTTTCTTT. Amino acids: CASSPVAPGGNTEAFF.

The CDR3, as DNA: TGCGCCAGCAGCTTGGAAGGGGGCCTTCAGCCCCAGCATTTT. Its translation: CASSLEGGLQPQHF. This chain uses TRBV5-1 with TRBJ1-5, with 7 bases matching TRBD1. CDR3 length: 14 amino acids. The germline V gene has CDR1 SGHRS and CDR2 YFSETQ. Trimming at V came to 0 bases and at J to 6 bases, leaving 3 bases not matched to a gene.

The J gene is TRBJ2-3, the V gene TRBV4-3, with 9 bases fitting TRBD2. CDR1 and CDR2 from the germline V gene are LGHNA and YSLEER. V gave up 1 base and J gave up 2 bases; unmatched junction bases: 4. This CDR3 has 16 residues. The CDR3 here is CASSQAGLALTDTQYF. DNA of the CDR3: TGCGCCAGCAGCCAAGCGGGACTAGCCCTCACAGATACGCAGTATTTT.

The rearrangement uses TRBV23-1 and TRBJ2-3; D is possibly TRBD1 (6 bases). TRBV23-1 is labeled an ORF, and its function is uncertain. The CDR3 is 22 residues long. With 2 bases removed from V and 1 base from J, the gap between germline ends came to 31 bases. The CDR3 sequence: CASSQVYDPWGSGTPCTDTQYF. CDR3 DNA sequence: TGCGCCAGCAGTCAAGTGTATGACCCCTGGGGGTCAGGGACACCCTGCACAGATACGCAGTATTTT.

V gene TRBV12-5 combines with J gene TRBJ2-5; 9 bases fit TRBD1. CDR1 and CDR2 from the germline V gene are LGHNT and FRNRAP. CDR3 length equals 16 residues. Germline trimming cut 4 bases from V and 4 bases from J; bases unmatched to any gene: 10. CDR3 sequence: CASGSGQGISGETQYF. The CDR3, as DNA: TGTGCTAGTGGTTCGGGACAGGGCATCTCGGGAGAGACCCAGTACTTC.

V usage is TRBV27 and J usage is TRBJ2-7; D possibly corresponds to TRBD1 (6 bases). CDR3 size: 15 residues. Trimming removed 2 bases at V and 6 bases at J, with 17 bases between. Germline CDR1 and CDR2: MNHEY and SMNVEV (reference sequence). The CDR3 reads CASSLEPQGSSEQYF. The CDR3 DNA reads as TGTGCCAGCAGTTTAGAGCCCCAGGGGAGTTCCGAGCAGTACTTC.

The chain carries TRBV19 and TRBJ2-1, with 11 bases that match TRBD2. V shed 4 bases, J shed 1 base, and the junction held 6 bases outside the gene matches. Germline V gene data show CDR1 as LNHDA and CDR2 as SQIVND (reference sequence). The CDR3 runs 17 residues. In DNA, the CDR3 is TGTGCCAGTAGTAACCCTCGGACTAGCGGGTCCTACAATGAGCAGTTCTTC. As protein: CASSNPRTSGSYNEQFF.